This entry lists 2 T cell receptor beta chains sequenced from one sample in a study of blood T cells in healthy people across ages (dated by TCRdb to between 2014 and 2017). The library was built by means of 5' RACE. The reads were generated on an Illumina HiSeq 2500. A second PCR of roughly 7 to 12 cycles was performed with a sample-barcoded 5' primer and a J-beta primer mix. The public reads were reprocessed in TCRdb via fastp at Q25 and MiXCR, keeping in-frame beta chains. For every CDR3 protein sequence, its rows merge into one entry that carries the most common genes and DNA. Here the sample has some 670,000 distinct CDR3 sequences; about 50% occur a single time. About 13% of the sample is taken by the ten largest. The sequencing input was blood. These receptors were taken from a woman of 80 years or more in good health.

Turning to this clonotype: This may come from a read error, since a much larger clone is one base off. The chain recombines TRBV29-1 with TRBJ1-1; D gene uncertain. V gave up 7 bases and J gave up 1 base, with 4 bases separating them. The CDR3 covers 10 residues. Germline values: CDR1 SQVTM, CDR2 ANQGSEA. CDR3 in amino acids: CSGGNTEAFF. The CDR3 coding sequence is TGCAGCGGGGGGAACACTGAAGCTTTCTTT.

Note on this clonotype: Possible read error: a much larger clone is one base away. The V gene is TRBV30, the J gene TRBJ1-5; D unresolved. Germline values: CDR1 GTSNPN, CDR2 SVGIG (reference sequence). Trimming shortened V by 5 bases and J by 4 bases, and 12 bases separated the two germline ends. The CDR3 contains 13 residues. CDR3 nucleotide sequence: TGTGCCTGGGGTCCACAGATTAATCAGCCCCAGCATTTT. It is translated as CAWGPQINQPQHF.